The 9 T cell receptor beta chains below come from one sample, sequenced in a study of cytomegalovirus exposure and HLA in healthy donors. PCR was performed using 60 Vbeta and 13 Jbeta primers. Clones were read by immunoSEQ multiplex PCR, and TCRdb kept only the in-frame ones, dropping some. The data show 90,000 to 140,000 clones, more than 60% seen once. The sequenced sample consisted of PBMCs. Receptor source: a woman between 40 and 50 years old in good health and CMV-seropositive.

The chain recombines TRBV6-1 with TRBJ1-3; a weak D match, TRBD1 (6 bases). The CDR3 runs 15 residues. Germline values: CDR1 MNHNS, CDR2 SASEGT. V lost 6 bases and J lost 0, with 12 bases in between. The CDR3 here is CASSTGTPSGNTIYF. The CDR3 nucleotides are TGTGCCAGCAGCACCGGGACACCCTCTGGAAACACCATATATTTT.

This chain links TRBV5-1 with TRBJ2-1, with D possibly matching TRBD1 (8 bases). Trimming took 4 bases from V and 3 from J, leaving 17 bases between them. The CDR3 covers 16 residues. Per the germline V gene, CDR1 is SGHRS and CDR2 is YFSETQ. CDR3 DNA: TGCGCCAGCAGCCCCTCCACAGGGGGGGTCTACAATGAGCAGTTCTTC. Its protein is CASSPSTGGVYNEQFF.

The chain recombines TRBV13 with TRBJ1-4, with D hard to call. Germline V gene lookup returns CDR1 PRHDT and CDR2 FYEKMQ (reference sequence). CDR3 size: 15 residues. Trimming left V 4 bases short and J 3 bases short, with 12 bases between. The CDR3: CASSSEGGPNEKLFF. In DNA form, the CDR3 reads TGTGCCAGCAGCTCAGAGGGCGGGCCTAATGAAAAACTGTTTTTT.

The J gene is TRBJ2-5, the V gene TRBV7-9; TRBD1 matches at 10 bases. V dropped 2 bases and J dropped 5; count of bases not matched to a gene: 11. The germline gives CDR1 SEHNR, CDR2 FQNEAQ (reference sequence). This CDR3 region has 17 residues. The CDR3 protein is CASSLPTRTGGRETQYF. CDR3 in DNA: TGTGCCAGCAGCTTACCGACTAGGACAGGGGGTAGGGAGACCCAGTACTTC.

This clone is a singleton in its sample. J is TRBJ2-2 and V is TRBV27, with 13 bases fitting TRBD2. The CDR3 is 17 residues long. J was trimmed by 2 bases and V by 6 bases; bases with no gene match: 6. CDR1 MNHEY and CDR2 SMNVEV come from the germline V gene (reference sequence). CDR3 nucleotides: TGTGCCAGCAGACCCAGACTAGCGGGAGGAAACACCGGGGAGCTGTTTTTT. This translates into CASRPRLAGGNTGELFF.

As regards this clone: This CDR3 is also generated by other DNA sequences in the sample. The rearrangement links TRBV19 to TRBJ1-1; weak D call: TRBD1 (5 bases). V gave up 5 bases and J gave up 14 bases, with 21 bases separating them. The CDR3 runs to 13 residues. From germline, CDR1 is LNHDA and CDR2 SQIVND (reference sequence). CDR3 nucleotide sequence: TGTGCCAGTAGTCCCTTACCAGGGAGGACGGCCTTCTTT. This gives the protein CASSPLPGRTAFF.

J is TRBJ1-5 and V is TRBV2; weak D call: TRBD1 (5 bases). Trimming removed 6 bases from V and 0 bases from J, with 30 bases in between. Per the germline V gene, CDR1 is SNHLY and CDR2 is FYNNEI. This CDR3 comprises 21 residues. CDR3 in amino acids: CASSNRGLEGLNFISNQPQHF. Here the CDR3 DNA reads TGTGCCAGCAGCAACCGGGGCCTGGAGGGGCTAAACTTTATTAGCAATCAGCCCCAGCATTTT.

J is TRBJ1-2 and V is TRBV5-5; 7 bases match TRBD1. The CDR3 extends over 15 amino acids. Germline V gene data show CDR1 as SGHKS and CDR2 as YYEKEE (reference sequence). Trimming cost V 1 base and J 1 base; bases outside gene matches: 4. CDR3: CASSLQGQHNYGYTF. CDR3 DNA sequence: TGTGCCAGCAGCTTGCAGGGACAGCATAACTATGGCTACACCTTC.

The chain carries TRBV19 and TRBJ2-5; perhaps TRBD1 as D (6 bases). The CDR3 extends over 13 amino acids. The germline V gene encodes CDR1 LNHDA and CDR2 SQIVND (reference sequence). Trimming removed 7 bases at V and 6 bases at J, with 15 bases between. This CDR3 reads CASMSRGVQTQYF. CDR3 DNA: TGTGCCAGTATGAGCAGGGGTGTACAGACCCAGTACTTC.